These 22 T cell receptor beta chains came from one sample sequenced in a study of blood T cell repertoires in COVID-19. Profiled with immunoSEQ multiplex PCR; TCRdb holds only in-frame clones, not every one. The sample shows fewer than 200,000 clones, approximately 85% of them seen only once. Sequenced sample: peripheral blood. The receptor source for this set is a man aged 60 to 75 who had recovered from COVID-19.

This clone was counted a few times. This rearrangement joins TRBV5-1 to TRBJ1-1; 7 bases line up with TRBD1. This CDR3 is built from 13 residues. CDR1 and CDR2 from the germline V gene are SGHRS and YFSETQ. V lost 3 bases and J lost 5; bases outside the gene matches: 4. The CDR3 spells CASSSTGRTEAFF. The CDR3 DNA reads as TGCGCCAGCAGCTCGACAGGGAGGACTGAAGCTTTCTTT.

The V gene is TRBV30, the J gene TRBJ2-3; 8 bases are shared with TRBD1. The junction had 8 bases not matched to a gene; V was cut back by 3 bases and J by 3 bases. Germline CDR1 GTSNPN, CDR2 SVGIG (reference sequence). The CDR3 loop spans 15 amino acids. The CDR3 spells CAWRRQGSGTDTQYF. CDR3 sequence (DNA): TGTGCCTGGAGACGACAGGGGAGTGGTACAGATACGCAGTATTTT.

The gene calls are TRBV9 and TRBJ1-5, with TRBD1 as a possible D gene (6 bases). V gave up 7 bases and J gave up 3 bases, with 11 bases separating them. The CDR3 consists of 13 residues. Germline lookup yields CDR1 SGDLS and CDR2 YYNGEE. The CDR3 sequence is CASGAGANQPQHF. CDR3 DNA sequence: TGTGCCAGCGGCGCAGGGGCCAATCAGCCCCAGCATTTT.

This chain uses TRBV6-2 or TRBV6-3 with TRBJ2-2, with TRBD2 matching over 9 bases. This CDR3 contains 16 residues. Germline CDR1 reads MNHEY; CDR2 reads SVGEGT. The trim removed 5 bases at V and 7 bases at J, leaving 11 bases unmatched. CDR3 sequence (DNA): TGTGCCAGCAGTACGACGCGGGGGGGCCATCGCGGGGAGCTGTTTTTT. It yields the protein CASSTTRGGHRGELFF.

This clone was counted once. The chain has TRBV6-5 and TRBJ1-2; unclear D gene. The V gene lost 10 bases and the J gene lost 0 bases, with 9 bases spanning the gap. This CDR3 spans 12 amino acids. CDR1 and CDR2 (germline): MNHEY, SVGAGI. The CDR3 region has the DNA TGTGCCACCACGCGGACTAACTATGGCTACACCTTC. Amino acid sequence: CATTRTNYGYTF.

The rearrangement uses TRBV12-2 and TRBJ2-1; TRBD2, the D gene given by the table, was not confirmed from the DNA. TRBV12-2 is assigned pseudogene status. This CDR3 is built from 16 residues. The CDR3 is CASRARTVSSYNEQFF. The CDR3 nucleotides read TGTGCAAGTCGCGCCCGGACTGTGAGCTCCTACAATGAGCAGTTCTTC.

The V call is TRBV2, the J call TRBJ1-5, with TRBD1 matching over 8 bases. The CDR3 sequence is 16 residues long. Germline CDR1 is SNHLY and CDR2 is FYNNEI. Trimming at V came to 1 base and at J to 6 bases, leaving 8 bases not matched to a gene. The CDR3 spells CASSEVGQGRGQPQHF. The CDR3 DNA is TGTGCCAGCAGTGAAGTCGGACAGGGACGGGGTCAGCCCCAGCATTTT.

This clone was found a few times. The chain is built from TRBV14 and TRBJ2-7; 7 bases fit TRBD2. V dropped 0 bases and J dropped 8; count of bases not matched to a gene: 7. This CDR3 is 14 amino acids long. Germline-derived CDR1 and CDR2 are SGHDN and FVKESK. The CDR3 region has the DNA TGTGCCAGCAGCCAAGAATGGCAACTAGCGAAGCAGTACTTC. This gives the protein CASSQEWQLAKQYF.

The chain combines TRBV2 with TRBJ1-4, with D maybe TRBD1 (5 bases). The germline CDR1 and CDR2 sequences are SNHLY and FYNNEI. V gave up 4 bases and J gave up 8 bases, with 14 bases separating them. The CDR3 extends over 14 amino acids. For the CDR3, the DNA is TGTGCCAGCAGTGTAGGGGCAGAAGGAGAAAAACTGTTTTTT. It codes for CASSVGAEGEKLFF.

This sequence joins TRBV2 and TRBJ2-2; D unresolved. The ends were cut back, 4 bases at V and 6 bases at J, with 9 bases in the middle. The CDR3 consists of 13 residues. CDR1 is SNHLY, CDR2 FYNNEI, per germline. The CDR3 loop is CASSVSPAGELFF. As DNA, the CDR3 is TGTGCCAGCAGTGTCTCGCCAGCCGGGGAGCTGTTTTTT.

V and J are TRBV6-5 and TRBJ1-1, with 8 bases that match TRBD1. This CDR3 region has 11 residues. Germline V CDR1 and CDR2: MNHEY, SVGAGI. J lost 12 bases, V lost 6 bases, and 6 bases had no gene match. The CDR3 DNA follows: TGTGCCAGCAGGGACAGGGTGTCGACTTTCTTT. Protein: CASRDRVSTFF.

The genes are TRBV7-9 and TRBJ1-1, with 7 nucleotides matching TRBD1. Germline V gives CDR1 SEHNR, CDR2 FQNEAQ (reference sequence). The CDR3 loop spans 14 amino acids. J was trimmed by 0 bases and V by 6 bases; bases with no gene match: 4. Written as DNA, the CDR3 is TGTGCCAGCAGGTTTGGGACAGTGAACACTGAAGCTTTCTTT. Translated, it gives CASRFGTVNTEAFF. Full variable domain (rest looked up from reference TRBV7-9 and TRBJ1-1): DTGVSQNPRHKITKRGQNVTFRCDPISEHNRLYWYRQTLGQGPEFLTYFQNEAQLEKSRLLSDRFSAERPKGSFSTLEIQRTEQGDSAMYLCASRFGTVNTEAFFGQGTRLTVV.

The CDR3 nucleotides are TGTGCCAGCAAGCCGGGAGGCGACGAGACCCAGTACTTC. Amino acids: CASKPGGDETQYF. The chain joins TRBV6-6 to TRBJ2-5; TRBD2 matches at 7 bases. V lost 7 bases, J lost 5 bases, and 7 bases stayed unmatched. Germline V gene sequence: CDR1 MNHNY, CDR2 SVGAGI (reference sequence). The CDR3 loop spans 13 amino acids.

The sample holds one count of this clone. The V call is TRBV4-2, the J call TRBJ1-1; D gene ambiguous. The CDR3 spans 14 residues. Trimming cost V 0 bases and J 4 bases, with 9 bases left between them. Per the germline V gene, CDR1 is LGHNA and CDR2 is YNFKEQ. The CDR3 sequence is CASSQERHSTEAFF. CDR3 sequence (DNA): TGTGCCAGCAGCCAAGAGAGACACTCCACTGAAGCTTTCTTT.

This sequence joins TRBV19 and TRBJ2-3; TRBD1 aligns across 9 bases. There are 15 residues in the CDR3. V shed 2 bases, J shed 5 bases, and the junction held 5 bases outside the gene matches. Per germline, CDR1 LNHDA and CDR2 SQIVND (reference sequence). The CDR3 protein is CASSIKGTGLDTQYF. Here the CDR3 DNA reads TGTGCCAGTAGTATAAAGGGGACAGGGCTAGATACGCAGTATTTT.

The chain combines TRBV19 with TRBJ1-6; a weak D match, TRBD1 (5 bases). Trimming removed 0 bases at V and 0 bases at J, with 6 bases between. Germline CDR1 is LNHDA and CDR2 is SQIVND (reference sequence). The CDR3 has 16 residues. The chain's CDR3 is CASSIDDSSYNSPLHF. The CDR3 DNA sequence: TGTGCCAGTAGTATAGACGACAGCTCCTATAATTCACCCCTCCACTTT. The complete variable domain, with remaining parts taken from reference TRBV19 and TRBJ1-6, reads DGGITQSPKYLFRKEGQNVTLSCEQNLNHDAMYWYRQDPGQGLRLIYYSQIVNDFQKGDIAEGYSVSREKKESFPLTVTSAQKNPTAFYLCASSIDDSSYNSPLHFGNGTRLTVT.

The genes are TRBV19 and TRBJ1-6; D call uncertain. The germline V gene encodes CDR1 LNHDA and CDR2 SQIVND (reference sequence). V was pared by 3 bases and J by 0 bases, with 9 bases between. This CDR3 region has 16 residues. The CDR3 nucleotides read TGTGCCAGTAGTATTTCCGGGAGCTCCTATAATTCACCCCTCCACTTT. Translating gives CASSISGSSYNSPLHF.

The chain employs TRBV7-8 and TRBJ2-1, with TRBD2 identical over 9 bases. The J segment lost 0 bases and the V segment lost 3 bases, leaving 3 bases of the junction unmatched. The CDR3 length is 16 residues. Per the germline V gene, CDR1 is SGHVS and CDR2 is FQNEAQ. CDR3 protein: CASSLDSGSSYNEQFF. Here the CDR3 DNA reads TGTGCCAGCAGCTTGGATAGCGGGAGCTCCTACAATGAGCAGTTCTTC.

CDR3 sequence (DNA): TGTGCCAGCAGTTCCGGGACAACTCCCTCTGGCTACACCTTC. Translating it yields CASSSGTTPSGYTF. The chain recombines TRBV5-4 with TRBJ1-2, with D perhaps matching TRBD1 (6 bases). The length of the CDR3 is 14 residues. V was shortened by 5 bases and J by 7 bases, with 18 bases between the two germline ends. Germline values: CDR1 SGHNT, CDR2 YYREEE (reference sequence).

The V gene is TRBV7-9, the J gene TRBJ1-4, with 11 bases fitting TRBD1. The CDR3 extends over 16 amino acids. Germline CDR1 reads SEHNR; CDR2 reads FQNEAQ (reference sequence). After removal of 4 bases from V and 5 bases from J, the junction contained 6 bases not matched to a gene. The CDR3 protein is CASSSSRTGGNEKLFF. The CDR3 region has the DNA TGTGCCAGCAGCTCTAGCAGGACAGGGGGCAATGAAAAACTGTTTTTT.

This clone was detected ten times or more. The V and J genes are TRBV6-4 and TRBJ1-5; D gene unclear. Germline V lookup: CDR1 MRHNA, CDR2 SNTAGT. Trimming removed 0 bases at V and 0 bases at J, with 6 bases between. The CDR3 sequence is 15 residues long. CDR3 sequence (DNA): TGTGCCAGCAGTGACTCGAGGGATAGCAATCAGCCCCAGCATTTT. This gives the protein CASSDSRDSNQPQHF.

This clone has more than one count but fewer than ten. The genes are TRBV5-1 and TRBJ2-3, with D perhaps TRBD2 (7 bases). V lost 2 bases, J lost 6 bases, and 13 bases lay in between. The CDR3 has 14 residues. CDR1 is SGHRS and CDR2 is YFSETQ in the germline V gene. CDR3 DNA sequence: TGCGCCAGCAGCTTTCGAGGGGGGGAGGATACGCAGTATTTT. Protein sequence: CASSFRGGEDTQYF.